The present TCR beta chain was sequenced within a study of CD8+ T cells in alopecia areata. Turning to the study itself: At a dose of 5 to 10 mg twice daily, oral tofacitinib was given to treated patients. Severity scoring for treated patients was based on the percentage of affected scalp area.

Extracted RNA was reverse transcribed, and the resulting cDNA served as sequencing template. Some clones are missing from TCRdb's copy, which holds only in-frame ones; the method was immunoSEQ multiplex PCR. The data contain about 210,000 clones, more than 55% of them singletons. Germline-derived CDR1 and CDR2 are MNHEY and SMNVEV (reference sequence). CDR3 length: 16 residues. The V gene lost 5 bases and the J gene lost 4 bases, with 20 bases spanning the gap. The treatment is: oral pan-JAK inhibitor, 5-10 mg twice daily. In alopecia areata patients, both lesional scalp punch biopsies and peripheral blood were collected.

The J gene is TRBJ1-2, the V gene TRBV27; possible D gene TRBD1, 6 bases. The specimen was CD4+ T cells sorted from blood, collected at approximately week 45, from a patient treated with tofacitinib. The origin of this receptor is a human donor with alopecia areata. The CDR3 reads CASSPEGGGRAYGYTF. The CDR3 DNA reads as TGTGCCAGCAGTCCCGAGGGAGGGGGGCGAGCCTATGGCTACACCTTC.